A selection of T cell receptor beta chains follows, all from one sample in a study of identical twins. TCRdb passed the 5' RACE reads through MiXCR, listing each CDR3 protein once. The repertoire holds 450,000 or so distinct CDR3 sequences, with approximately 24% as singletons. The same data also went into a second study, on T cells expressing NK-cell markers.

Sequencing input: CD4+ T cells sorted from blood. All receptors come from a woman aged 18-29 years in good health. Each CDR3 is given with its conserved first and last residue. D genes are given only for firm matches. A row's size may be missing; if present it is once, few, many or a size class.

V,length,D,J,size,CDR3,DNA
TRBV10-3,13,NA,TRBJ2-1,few,CATAGGLHNEQFF,TGTGCCACGGCCGGGGGGCTCCACAATGAGCAGTTCTTC
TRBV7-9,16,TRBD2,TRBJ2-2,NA,CASSHPAGSTTGELFF,TGTGCCAGCAGCCATCCAGCGGGGAGCACAACCGGGGAGCTGTTTTTT
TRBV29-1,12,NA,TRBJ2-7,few,CSVDEVGYEQYF,TGCAGCGTTGATGAGGTAGGCTACGAGCAGTACTTC
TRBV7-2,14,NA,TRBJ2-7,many,CASSLEQDLSEQYF,TGTGCCAGCAGCTTAGAGCAGGATCTATCCGAGCAGTACTTC
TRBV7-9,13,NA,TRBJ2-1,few,CASSFKAHNEQFF,TGTGCCAGCAGCTTCAAAGCTCACAATGAGCAGTTCTTC
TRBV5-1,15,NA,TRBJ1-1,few,CASSLLGGMNTEAFF,TGCGCCAGCAGCTTGCTGGGGGGGATGAACACTGAAGCTTTCTTT
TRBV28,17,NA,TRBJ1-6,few,CASRPGGPSSYNSPLHF,TGTGCCAGCAGACCCGGCGGGCCTAGCTCCTATAATTCACCCCTCCACTTT
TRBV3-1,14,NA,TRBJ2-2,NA,CASSQVIGNGELFF,TGTGCCAGCAGCCAAGTGATCGGGAACGGGGAGCTGTTTTTT
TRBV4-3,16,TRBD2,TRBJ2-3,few,CASSIRLAGGTDTQYF,TGCGCCAGCAGCATAAGACTAGCGGGAGGCACAGATACGCAGTATTTT
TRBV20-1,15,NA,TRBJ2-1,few,CSARDLSRSYNEQFF,TGCAGTGCTAGAGATCTTAGCCGGTCCTACAATGAGCAGTTCTTC
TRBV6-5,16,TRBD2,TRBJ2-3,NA,CASSFGRLASTDTQYF,TGTGCCAGCAGTTTCGGGCGACTAGCGAGCACAGATACGCAGTATTTT
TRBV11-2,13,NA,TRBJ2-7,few,CASSLLHSYEQYF,TGTGCCAGCAGCTTGTTACACTCCTACGAGCAGTACTTC
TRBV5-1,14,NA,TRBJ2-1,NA,CASSHYSSYNEQFF,TGCGCCAGCTCCCACTATAGCTCCTACAATGAGCAGTTCTTC
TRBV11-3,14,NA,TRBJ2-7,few,CASSLGGSLYEQYF,TGTGCCAGCAGCCTCGGGGGCTCCCTATACGAGCAGTACTTC
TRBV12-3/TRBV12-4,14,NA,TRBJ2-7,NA,CASSFWGRNYEQYF,TGTGCCAGCAGTTTTTGGGGCAGGAACTACGAGCAGTACTTC
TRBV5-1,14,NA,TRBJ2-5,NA,CASSEFGGGETQYF,TGCGCCAGCTCCGAATTTGGAGGGGGAGAGACCCAGTACTTC
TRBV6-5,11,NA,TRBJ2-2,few,CASSYLGELFF,TGTGCCAGCAGTTATCTGGGGGAGCTGTTTTTT
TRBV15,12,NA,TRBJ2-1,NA,CATSRVNYEQFF,TGTGCCACCAGCAGAGTCAACTATGAGCAGTTCTTC
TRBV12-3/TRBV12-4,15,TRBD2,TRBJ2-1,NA,CASSHTSGGEDEQFF,TGTGCCAGCAGTCATACTAGCGGGGGGGAAGATGAGCAGTTCTTC
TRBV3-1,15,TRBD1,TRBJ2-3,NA,CASSQAPTQGHTQYF,TGTGCCAGCAGCCAAGCCCCCACACAGGGGCATACGCAGTATTTT
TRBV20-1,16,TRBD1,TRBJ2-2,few,CSAPRTGGMNTGELFF,TGCAGTGCTCCCCGGACAGGGGGCATGAACACCGGGGAGCTGTTTTTT
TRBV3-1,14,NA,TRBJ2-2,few,CASSPTGITGELFF,TGTGCCAGCAGTCCGACCGGGATCACCGGGGAGCTGTTTTTT
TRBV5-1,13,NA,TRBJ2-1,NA,CASLEGSNNEQFF,TGCGCCAGCCTCGAGGGATCAAACAATGAGCAGTTCTTC
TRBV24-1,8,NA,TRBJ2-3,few,CAIDTQYF,TGTGCCATCGATACGCAGTATTTT
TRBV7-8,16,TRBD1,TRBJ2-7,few,CASSFQPGQGGYEQYF,TGTGCCAGCAGCTTCCAACCGGGACAGGGGGGGTACGAGCAGTACTTC
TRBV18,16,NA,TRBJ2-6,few,CASSPAGYSGANVLTF,TGTGCCAGCTCACCAGCGGGGTACTCTGGGGCCAACGTCCTGACTTTC
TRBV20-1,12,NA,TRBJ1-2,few,CSASRTDHGYTF,TGCAGTGCCTCAAGGACGGATCATGGCTACACCTTC
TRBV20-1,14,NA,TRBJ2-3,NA,CSARVHASTDTQYF,TGCAGTGCACGAGTCCACGCTAGCACAGATACGCAGTATTTT
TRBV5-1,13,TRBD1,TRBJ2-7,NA,CASSEDRSYEQYF,TGCGCCAGCAGCGAGGACAGGAGTTACGAGCAGTACTTC
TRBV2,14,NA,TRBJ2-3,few,CASTRTRSTDTQYF,TGTGCCAGCACCCGGACCAGAAGCACAGATACGCAGTATTTT
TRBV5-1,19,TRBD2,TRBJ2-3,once,CASSFSRLAGATRTDTQYF,TGCGCCAGCAGCTTCTCCCGACTAGCGGGAGCCACCCGCACAGATACGCAGTATTTT
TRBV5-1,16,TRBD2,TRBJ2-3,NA,CASSLVRLAGADTQYF,TGCGCCAGCAGCTTGGTAAGGCTAGCGGGGGCAGATACGCAGTATTTT
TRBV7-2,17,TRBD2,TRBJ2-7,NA,CASSLGLAEAFFYEQYF,TGTGCCAGCAGCTTAGGACTAGCGGAGGCCTTTTTCTACGAGCAGTACTTC
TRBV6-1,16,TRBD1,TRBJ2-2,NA,CASRERGGANTGELFF,TGTGCCAGCAGGGAGCGAGGGGGCGCGAACACCGGGGAGCTGTTTTTT
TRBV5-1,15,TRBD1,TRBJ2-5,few,CASSLGGTGQETQYF,TGCGCCAGCAGCTTGGGCGGGACAGGCCAAGAGACCCAGTACTTC
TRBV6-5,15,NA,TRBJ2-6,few,CASSSPSAGANVLTF,TGTGCCAGCAGTTCTCCTAGCGCTGGGGCCAACGTCCTGACTTTC
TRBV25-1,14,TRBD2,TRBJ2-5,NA,CASSRIGGLETQYF,TGTGCCAGCAGTCGAATCGGGGGGTTAGAGACCCAGTACTTC
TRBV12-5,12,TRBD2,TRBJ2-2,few,CASSGSTGELFF,TGTGCTAGTAGCGGGAGCACCGGGGAGCTGTTTTTT
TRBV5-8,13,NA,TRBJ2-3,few,CASRMDGVDTQYF,TGTGCCAGCAGGATGGACGGGGTTGATACGCAGTATTTT